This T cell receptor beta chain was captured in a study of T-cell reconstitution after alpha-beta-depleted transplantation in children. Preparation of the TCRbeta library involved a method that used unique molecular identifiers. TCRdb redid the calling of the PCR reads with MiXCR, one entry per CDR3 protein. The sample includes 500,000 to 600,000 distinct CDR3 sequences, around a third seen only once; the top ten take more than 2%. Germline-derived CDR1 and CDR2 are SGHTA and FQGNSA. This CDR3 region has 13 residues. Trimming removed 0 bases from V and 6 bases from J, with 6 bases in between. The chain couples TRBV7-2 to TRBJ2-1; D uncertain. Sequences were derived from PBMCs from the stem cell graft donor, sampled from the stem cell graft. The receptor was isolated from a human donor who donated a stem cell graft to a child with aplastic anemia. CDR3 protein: CASSLASVNEQFF. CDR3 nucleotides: TGTGCCAGCAGCTTAGCCTCCGTCAATGAGCAGTTCTTC.